These 10 T cell receptor beta chains were all obtained from the same sample, sequenced in a study of control samples from healthy donors and cancer patients. The data were produced by immunoSEQ multiplex PCR, yet TCRdb's version contains in-frame clones alone and is incomplete. In the table there are 150,000 to 200,000 clones, over 85% of which are singletons. The sample consisted of blood. The origin of the receptors is a woman in her forties in good health.

This clone has just one count. This rearrangement joins TRBV5-6 to TRBJ1-1; the D is unclear. CDR3 length: 12 residues. Germline CDR1 reads SGHDT; CDR2 reads YYEEEE. Trimming shortened V by 3 bases and J by 7 bases, and 10 bases separated the two germline ends. The CDR3 DNA reads as TGTGCCAGCAGCTACGGCGGCGATGAAGCTTTCTTT. Encoded protein: CASSYGGDEAFF.

The gene calls are TRBV6-2 or TRBV6-3 and TRBJ2-3; 11 nucleotides agree with TRBD2. Germline values: CDR1 MNHEY, CDR2 SVGEGT. This CDR3 has 18 residues. The V gene end was trimmed by 0 bases and the J gene end by 2 bases; junction bases not matched to a gene: 7. CDR3 sequence (DNA): TGTGCCAGCAGTTACTCGGGACTAGCGGTACGGACCACAGATACGCAGTATTTT. Its translation is CASSYSGLAVRTTDTQYF.

This clone has just one count. The gene calls are TRBV7-2 and TRBJ2-2; 7 bases line up with TRBD2. This CDR3 spans 14 amino acids. The V gene end was trimmed by 4 bases and the J gene end by 7 bases; junction bases not matched to a gene: 6. Germline CDR1 SGHTA, CDR2 FQGNSA. DNA of the CDR3: TGTGCCAGCAGCTGGGACTATAGGAACGGGGAGCTGTTTTTT. It encodes CASSWDYRNGELFF.

This chain joins TRBV18 and TRBJ1-1; 7 nucleotides align to TRBD1. The J segment lost 0 bases and the V segment lost 0 bases, leaving 7 bases of the junction unmatched. CDR1 and CDR2 (germline): KGHSH, LQKENI. CDR3 length: 17 residues. In nucleotides, the CDR3 is TGTGCCAGCTCACCACCGGCAGGGGGTTACATGAACACTGAAGCTTTCTTT. Translation: CASSPPAGGYMNTEAFF.

The chain carries TRBV6-5 and TRBJ2-7; 10 nucleotides line up with TRBD1. J was trimmed by 0 bases and V by 5 bases; bases with no gene match: 4. The CDR3 contains 15 residues. CDR1 and CDR2 from the germline V gene are MNHEY and SVGAGI. CDR3 in DNA: TGTGCCAGCAGTCGCCGACAGGGGGCCTCCTACGAGCAGTACTTC. Protein product: CASSRRQGASYEQYF.

On this clone itself: Because the CDR3 is missing its conserved closing phenylalanine or tryptophan, this is likely a read error. The DNA is left out, because the CDR3 cannot be placed on it with certainty; the CDR3 is given as TCRdb lists it. This chain joins TRBV15 and TRBJ1-2; TRBD1, the D gene given by the table, was not confirmed from the DNA. Counting both end residues, the CDR3 totals 15 amino acids. Germline V gene lookup returns CDR1 LNHNV and CDR2 YYDKDF (reference sequence). CDR3 sequence reads: CATSRDVGTGGGFST.

This chain connects TRBV11-3 to TRBJ2-2; D may be TRBD1 (5 bases). This CDR3 has 14 residues. Trimming took off 4 bases at V and 10 bases at J, with 16 bases between the two ends. CDR1 and CDR2 from the germline V gene are SGHNT and YENEEA. DNA of the CDR3: TGTGCCAGCAGCTCTAGACGTCAGGGCGCGGAGCTGTTTTTT. This sequence encodes CASSSRRQGAELFF.

This clone was observed once. The chain has TRBV5-6 and TRBJ1-1; D call uncertain. Germline V gene lookup returns CDR1 SGHDT and CDR2 YYEEEE. Trimming took off 4 bases at V and 9 bases at J, with 13 bases between the two ends. The CDR3 totals 12 residues. Here the CDR3 DNA reads TGTGCCAGCAGCCAGACTACAGAGAAAGCTTTCTTT. It is translated as CASSQTTEKAFF.

The chain has TRBV11-2 and TRBJ2-5; tentatively, D is TRBD2 (5 bases). CDR3 length: 15 amino acids. V was clipped by 5 bases and J by 1 base, with 14 bases between them. Germline V gene lookup returns CDR1 SGHAT and CDR2 FQNNGV. The CDR3 here is CASSANLGVQETQYF. The CDR3 DNA reads as TGTGCCAGCAGCGCGAATTTGGGAGTCCAAGAGACCCAGTACTTC.

The J gene is TRBJ2-7, the V gene TRBV5-5; D gene unclear. The V end was cut by 3 bases, the J end by 7 bases, with 17 bases between. Germline V gene sequence: CDR1 SGHKS, CDR2 YYEKEE (reference sequence). The CDR3 covers 14 residues. The chain's CDR3 is CASSSTSRHGEQYF. For the CDR3, the DNA is TGTGCCAGCAGCTCTACGAGCAGGCATGGGGAGCAGTACTTC.